This note documents a single TCR beta chain sequence. Treatment: randomized to nivolumab then ipilimumab (arm A) or the reverse (arm B). Patients had received no earlier DNA-damaging chemotherapy. Sorted cells were live CD3+CD8+, lacking CD19 and CD56, from PBMCs. V gave up 7 bases and J gave up 5 bases; unmatched junction bases: 8. The CDR3 spans 13 residues. Germline V gene lookup returns CDR1 MNHEY and CDR2 SVGAGI. These data come from a study of sequential checkpoint blockade in melanoma. Across the study: Patients were randomized 1:1 to nivolumab-then-ipilimumab or ipilimumab-then-nivolumab first-line. After both sequences, patients received maintenance nivolumab.

TCRdb's table, derived via immunoSEQ multiplex PCR, lists solely in-frame clones and lacks some. This sample yields about 2,200 clones, of which roughly 61% are seen a single time; roughly 15% belongs to the top ten. This TCR was sampled from a human patient with melanoma. Some clones in this sample may be carry-over from other donors' samples. The input for sequencing was CD8+ T cells sorted from blood (inferred from file names), taken from a patient given nivolumab and ipilimumab in sequence. The J gene is TRBJ2-7, the V gene TRBV6-5; 7 bases fit TRBD2. In DNA, the CDR3 is TGTGCCAGCACGGGGGGACCTCTCCACGAGCAGTACTTC. Protein product: CASTGGPLHEQYF.